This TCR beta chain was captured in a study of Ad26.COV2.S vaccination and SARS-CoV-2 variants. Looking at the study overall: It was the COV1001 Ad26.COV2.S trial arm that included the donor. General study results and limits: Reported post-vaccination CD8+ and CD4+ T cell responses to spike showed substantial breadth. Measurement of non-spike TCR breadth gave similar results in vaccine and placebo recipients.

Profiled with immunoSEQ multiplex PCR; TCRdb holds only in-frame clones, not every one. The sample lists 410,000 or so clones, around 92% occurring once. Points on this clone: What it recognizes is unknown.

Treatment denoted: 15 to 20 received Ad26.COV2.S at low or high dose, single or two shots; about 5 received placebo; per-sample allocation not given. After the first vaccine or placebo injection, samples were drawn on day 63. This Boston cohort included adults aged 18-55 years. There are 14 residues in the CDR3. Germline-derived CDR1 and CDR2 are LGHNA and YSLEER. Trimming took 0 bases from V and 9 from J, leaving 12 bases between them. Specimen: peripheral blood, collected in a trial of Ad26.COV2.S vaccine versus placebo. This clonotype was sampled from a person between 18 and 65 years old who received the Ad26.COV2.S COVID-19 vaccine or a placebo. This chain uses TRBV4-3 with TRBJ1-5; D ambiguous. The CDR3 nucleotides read TGCGCCAGCAGCCAAGATTGGCTATCGGCGCCCCAGCATTTT. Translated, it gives CASSQDWLSAPQHF.